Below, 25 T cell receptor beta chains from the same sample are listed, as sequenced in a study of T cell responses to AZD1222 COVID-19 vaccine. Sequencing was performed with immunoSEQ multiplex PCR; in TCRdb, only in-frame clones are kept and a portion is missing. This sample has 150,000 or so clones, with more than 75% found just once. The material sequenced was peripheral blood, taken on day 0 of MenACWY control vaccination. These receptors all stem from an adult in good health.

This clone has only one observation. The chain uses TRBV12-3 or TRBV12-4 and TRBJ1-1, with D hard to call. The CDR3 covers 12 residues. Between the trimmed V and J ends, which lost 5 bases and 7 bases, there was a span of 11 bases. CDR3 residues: CASSVTLNEAFF. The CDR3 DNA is TGTGCCAGCAGTGTTACCTTAAATGAAGCTTTCTTT.

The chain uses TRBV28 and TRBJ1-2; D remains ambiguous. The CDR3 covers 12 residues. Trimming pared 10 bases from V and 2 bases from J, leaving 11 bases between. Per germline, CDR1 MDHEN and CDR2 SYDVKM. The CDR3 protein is CAIHLRNYGYTF. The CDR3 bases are TGTGCCATCCATCTCCGGAACTATGGCTACACCTTC.

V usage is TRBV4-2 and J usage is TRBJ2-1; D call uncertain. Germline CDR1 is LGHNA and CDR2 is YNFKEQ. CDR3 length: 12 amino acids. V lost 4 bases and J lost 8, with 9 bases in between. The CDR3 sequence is CASSLQAHEQFF. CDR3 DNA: TGTGCCAGCAGCCTCCAGGCCCATGAGCAGTTCTTC.

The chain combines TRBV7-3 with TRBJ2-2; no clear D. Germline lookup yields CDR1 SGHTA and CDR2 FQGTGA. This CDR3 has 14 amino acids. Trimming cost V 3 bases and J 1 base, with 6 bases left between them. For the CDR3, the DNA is TGTGCCAGCAGCTTTCGACGGAACACCGGGGAGCTGTTTTTT. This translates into CASSFRRNTGELFF.

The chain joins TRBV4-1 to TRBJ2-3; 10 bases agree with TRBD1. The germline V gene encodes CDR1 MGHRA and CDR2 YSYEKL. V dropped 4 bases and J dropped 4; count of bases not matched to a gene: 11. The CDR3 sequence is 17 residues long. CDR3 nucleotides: TGCGCCAGCAGCCCTGGACAGGGGGAATCGTGGGCAGATACGCAGTATTTT. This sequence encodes CASSPGQGESWADTQYF.

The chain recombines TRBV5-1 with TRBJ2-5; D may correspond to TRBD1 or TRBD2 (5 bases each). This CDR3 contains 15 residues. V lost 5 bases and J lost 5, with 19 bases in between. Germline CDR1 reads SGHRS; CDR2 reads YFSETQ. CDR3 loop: CASRPGLLLAETQYF. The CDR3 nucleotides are TGCGCCAGCAGGCCGGGGCTTTTGTTGGCGGAGACCCAGTACTTC.

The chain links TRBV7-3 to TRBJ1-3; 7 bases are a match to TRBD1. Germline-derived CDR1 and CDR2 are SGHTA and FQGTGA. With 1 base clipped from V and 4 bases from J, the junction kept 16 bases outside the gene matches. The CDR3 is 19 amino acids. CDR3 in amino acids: CASSLKPLRRGTVGNTIYF. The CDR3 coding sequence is TGTGCCAGCAGCTTAAAGCCCCTGAGAAGAGGGACAGTCGGAAACACCATATATTTT.

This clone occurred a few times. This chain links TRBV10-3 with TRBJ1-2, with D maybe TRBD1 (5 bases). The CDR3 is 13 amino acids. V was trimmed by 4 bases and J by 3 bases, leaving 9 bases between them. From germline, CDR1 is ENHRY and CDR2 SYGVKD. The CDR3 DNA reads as TGTGCCATCAGTGTGCAGGGCCACTATGGCTACACCTTC. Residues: CAISVQGHYGYTF.

In DNA, the CDR3 is TGTGCCAGCAGCTTATACCGGGACTCCACTGAAGCTTTCTTT. Amino acids: CASSLYRDSTEAFF. This sequence joins TRBV7-3 and TRBJ1-1; D may be TRBD1 (5 bases). Germline lookup yields CDR1 SGHTA and CDR2 FQGTGA. The CDR3 loop spans 14 amino acids. Trimming shortened V by 2 bases and J by 4 bases, and 11 bases separated the two germline ends.

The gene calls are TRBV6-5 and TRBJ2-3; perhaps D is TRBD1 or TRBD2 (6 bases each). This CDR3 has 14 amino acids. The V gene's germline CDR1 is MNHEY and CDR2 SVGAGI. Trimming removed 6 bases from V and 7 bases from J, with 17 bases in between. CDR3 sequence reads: CASRSGGGINTQYF. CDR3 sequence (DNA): TGTGCCAGCAGGTCCGGGGGCGGGATAAATACGCAGTATTTT.

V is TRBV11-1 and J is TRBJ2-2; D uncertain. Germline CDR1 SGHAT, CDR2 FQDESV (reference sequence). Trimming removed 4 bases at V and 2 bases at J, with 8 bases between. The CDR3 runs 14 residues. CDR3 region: CASSSVRNTGELFF. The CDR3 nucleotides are TGTGCCAGCAGCTCGGTCAGAAACACCGGGGAGCTGTTTTTT.

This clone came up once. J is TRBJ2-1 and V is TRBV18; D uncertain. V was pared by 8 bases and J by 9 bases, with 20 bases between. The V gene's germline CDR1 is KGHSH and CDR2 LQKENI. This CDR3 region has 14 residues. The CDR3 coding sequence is TGTGCCAGCGGGCCCGGTGGCAATCTTCTTGAGCAGTTCTTC. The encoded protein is CASGPGGNLLEQFF.

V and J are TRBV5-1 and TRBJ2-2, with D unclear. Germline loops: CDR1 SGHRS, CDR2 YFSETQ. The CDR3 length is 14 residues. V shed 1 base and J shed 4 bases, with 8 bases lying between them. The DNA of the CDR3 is TGCGCCAGCAGCTTGTCGCACAGCACCGGGGAGCTGTTTTTT. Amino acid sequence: CASSLSHSTGELFF.

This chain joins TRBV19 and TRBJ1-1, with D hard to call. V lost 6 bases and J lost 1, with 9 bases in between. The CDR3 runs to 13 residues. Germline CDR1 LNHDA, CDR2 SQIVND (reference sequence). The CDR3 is CASSQAPNTEAFF. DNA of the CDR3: TGTGCCAGTAGCCAGGCGCCGAACACTGAAGCTTTCTTT.

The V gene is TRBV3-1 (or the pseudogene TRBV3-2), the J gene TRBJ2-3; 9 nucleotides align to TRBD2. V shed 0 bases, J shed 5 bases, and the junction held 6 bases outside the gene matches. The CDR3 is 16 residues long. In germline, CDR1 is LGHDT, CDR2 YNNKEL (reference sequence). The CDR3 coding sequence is TGTGCCAGCAGCCAAGATTGGGCGGGGGGGCAAGATACGCAGTATTTT. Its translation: CASSQDWAGGQDTQYF.

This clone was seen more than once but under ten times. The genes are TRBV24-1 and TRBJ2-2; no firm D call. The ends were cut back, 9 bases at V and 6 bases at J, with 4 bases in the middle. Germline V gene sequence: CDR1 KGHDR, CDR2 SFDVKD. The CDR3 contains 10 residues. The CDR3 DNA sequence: TGTGCCACCTCGTCCGGGGAGCTGTTTTTT. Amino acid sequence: CATSSGELFF.

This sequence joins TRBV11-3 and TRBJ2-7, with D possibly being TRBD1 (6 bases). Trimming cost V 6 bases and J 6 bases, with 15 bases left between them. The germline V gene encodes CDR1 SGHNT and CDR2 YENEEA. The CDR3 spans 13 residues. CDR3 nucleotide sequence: TGTGCCAGCAGTGCAGGGGAAGCCAGCGAGCAGTACGTC. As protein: CASSAGEASEQYV.

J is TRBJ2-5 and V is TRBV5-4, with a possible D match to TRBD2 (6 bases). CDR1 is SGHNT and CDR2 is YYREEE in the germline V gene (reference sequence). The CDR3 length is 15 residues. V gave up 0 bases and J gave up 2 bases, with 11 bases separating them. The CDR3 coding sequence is TGTGCCAGCAGCTTGGGGGTCGGGGGACAAGAGACCCAGTACTTC. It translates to CASSLGVGGQETQYF.

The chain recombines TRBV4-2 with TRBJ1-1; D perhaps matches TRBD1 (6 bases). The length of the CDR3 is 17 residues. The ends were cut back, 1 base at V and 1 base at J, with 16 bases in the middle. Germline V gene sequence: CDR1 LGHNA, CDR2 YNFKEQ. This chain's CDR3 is CASSQGGTSKQNTEAFF. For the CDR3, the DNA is TGTGCCAGCAGCCAAGGAGGGACATCTAAGCAGAACACTGAAGCTTTCTTT.

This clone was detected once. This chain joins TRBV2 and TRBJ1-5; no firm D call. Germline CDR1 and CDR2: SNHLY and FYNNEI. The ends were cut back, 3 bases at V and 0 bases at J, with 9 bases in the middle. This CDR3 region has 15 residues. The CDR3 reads CASSDSGYSNQPQHF. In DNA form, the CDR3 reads TGTGCCAGCAGTGACAGCGGATATAGCAATCAGCCCCAGCATTTT.

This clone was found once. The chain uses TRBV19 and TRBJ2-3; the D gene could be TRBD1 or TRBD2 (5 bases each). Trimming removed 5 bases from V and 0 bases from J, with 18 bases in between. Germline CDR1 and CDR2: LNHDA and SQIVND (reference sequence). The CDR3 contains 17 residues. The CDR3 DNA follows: TGTGCCAGTAGTTTATATTCGGGACGGACGAGCACAGATACGCAGTATTTT. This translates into CASSLYSGRTSTDTQYF.

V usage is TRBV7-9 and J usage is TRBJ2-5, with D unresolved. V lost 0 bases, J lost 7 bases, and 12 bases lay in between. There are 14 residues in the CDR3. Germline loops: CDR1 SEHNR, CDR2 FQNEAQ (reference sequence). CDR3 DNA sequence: TGTGCCAGCAGCTTAGCGGGCCTAACGGGGACCCAGTACTTC. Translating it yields CASSLAGLTGTQYF.

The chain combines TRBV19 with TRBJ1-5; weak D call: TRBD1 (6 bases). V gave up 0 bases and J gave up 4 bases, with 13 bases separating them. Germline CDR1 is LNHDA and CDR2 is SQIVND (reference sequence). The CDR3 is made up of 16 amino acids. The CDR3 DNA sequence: TGTGCCAGTAGTATAGAACACGGACAGTTAAATCAGCCCCAGCATTTT. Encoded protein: CASSIEHGQLNQPQHF.

The CDR3 loop is CASSLGDRARLDTQYF. CDR3 DNA sequence: TGTGCCAGCAGCTTGGGAGACAGGGCCCGGTTGGATACGCAGTATTTT. V is TRBV5-6 and J is TRBJ2-3; 7 bases are shared with TRBD1. The V gene's germline CDR1 is SGHDT and CDR2 YYEEEE. Losses at the gene ends were 0 bases for V and 6 bases for J; bases not matched to a gene: 10. The CDR3 extends over 16 amino acids. The whole variable domain, remainder taken from reference TRBV5-6 and TRBJ2-3, is DAGVTQSPTHLIKTRGQQVTLRCSPKSGHDTVSWYQQALGQGPQFIFQYYEEEERQRGNFPDRFSGHQFPNYSSELNVNALLLGDSALYLCASSLGDRARLDTQYFGPGTRLTVL.

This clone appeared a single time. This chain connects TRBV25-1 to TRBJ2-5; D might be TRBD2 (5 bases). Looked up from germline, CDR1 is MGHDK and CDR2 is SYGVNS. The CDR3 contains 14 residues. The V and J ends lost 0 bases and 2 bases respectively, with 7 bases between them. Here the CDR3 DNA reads TGTGCCAGCAGTGAATACGGGATTCAAGAGACCCAGTACTTC. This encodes CASSEYGIQETQYF.